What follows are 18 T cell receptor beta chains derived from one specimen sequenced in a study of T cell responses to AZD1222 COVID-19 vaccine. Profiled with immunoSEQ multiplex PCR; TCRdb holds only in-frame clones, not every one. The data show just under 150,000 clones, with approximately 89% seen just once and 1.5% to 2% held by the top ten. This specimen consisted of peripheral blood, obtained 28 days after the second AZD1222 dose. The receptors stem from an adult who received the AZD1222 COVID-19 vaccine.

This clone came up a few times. The CDR3 coding sequence is TGTGCCAGCAGCCCCAGGGAAGGGGTAACTGAAGCTTTCTTT. This encodes CASSPREGVTEAFF. The chain recombines TRBV4-2 with TRBJ1-1, with D maybe TRBD1 (5 bases). This CDR3 is 14 amino acids long. Germline CDR1 reads LGHNA; CDR2 reads YNFKEQ. Between the trimmed V and J ends, which lost 4 bases and 5 bases, there was a span of 14 bases.

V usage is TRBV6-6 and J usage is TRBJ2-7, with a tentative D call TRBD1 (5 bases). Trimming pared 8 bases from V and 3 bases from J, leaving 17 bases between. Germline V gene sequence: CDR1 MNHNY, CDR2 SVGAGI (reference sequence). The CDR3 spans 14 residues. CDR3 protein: CASSTTVFDYEQYF. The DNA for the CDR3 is TGTGCCAGCTCAACGACAGTCTTCGACTACGAGCAGTACTTC.

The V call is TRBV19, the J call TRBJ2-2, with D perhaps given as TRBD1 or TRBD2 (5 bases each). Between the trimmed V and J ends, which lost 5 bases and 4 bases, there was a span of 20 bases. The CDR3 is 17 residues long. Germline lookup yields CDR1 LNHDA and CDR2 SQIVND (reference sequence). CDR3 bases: TGTGCCAGTAGTTCAAATACCGGGACGGCGGGCACCGGGGAGCTGTTTTTT. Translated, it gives CASSSNTGTAGTGELFF. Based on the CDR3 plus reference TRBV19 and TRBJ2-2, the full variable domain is DGGITQSPKYLFRKEGQNVTLSCEQNLNHDAMYWYRQDPGQGLRLIYYSQIVNDFQKGDIAEGYSVSREKKESFPLTVTSAQKNPTAFYLCASSSNTGTAGTGELFFGEGSRLTVL.

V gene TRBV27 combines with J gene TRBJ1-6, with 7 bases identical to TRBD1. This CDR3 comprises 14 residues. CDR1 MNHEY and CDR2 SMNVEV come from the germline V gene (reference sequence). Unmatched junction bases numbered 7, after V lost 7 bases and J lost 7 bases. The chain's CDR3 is CASTARGMNSPLHF. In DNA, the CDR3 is TGTGCCAGCACTGCCAGGGGGATGAATTCACCCCTCCACTTT.

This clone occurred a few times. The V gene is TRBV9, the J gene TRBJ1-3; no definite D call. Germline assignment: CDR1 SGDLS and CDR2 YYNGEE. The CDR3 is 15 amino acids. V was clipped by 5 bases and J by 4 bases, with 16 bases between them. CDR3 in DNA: TGTGCCAGCAGTTCAACTCCAACTAGGGGAAACACCATATATTTT. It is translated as CASSSTPTRGNTIYF.

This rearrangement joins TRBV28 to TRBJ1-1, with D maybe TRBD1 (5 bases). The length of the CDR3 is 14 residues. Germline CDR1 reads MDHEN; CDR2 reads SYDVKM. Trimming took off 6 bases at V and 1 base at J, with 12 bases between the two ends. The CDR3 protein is CASSSPDRNTEAFF. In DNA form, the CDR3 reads TGTGCCAGCAGCAGCCCCGACAGGAACACTGAAGCTTTCTTT.

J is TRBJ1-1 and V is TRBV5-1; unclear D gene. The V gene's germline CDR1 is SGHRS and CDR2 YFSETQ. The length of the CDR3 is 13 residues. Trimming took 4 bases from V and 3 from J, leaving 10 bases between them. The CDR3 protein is CASSAGSDTEAFF. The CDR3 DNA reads TGCGCCAGCAGCGCAGGCTCGGACACTGAAGCTTTCTTT.

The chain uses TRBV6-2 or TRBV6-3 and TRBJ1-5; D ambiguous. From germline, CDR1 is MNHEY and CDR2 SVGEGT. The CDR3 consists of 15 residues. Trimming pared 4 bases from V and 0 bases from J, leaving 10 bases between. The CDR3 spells CASSSRPGSNQPQHF. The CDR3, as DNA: TGTGCCAGCAGTTCCCGACCAGGTAGCAATCAGCCCCAGCATTTT.

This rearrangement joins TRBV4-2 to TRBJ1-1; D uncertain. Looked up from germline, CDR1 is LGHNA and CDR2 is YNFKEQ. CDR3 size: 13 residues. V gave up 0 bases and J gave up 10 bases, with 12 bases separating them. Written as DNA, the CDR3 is TGTGCCAGCAGCCAAGACCCCGACTTGGGAGCTTTCTTT. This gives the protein CASSQDPDLGAFF.

CDR3 region: CASSHPWGALYQETLSRPQETQYF. For the CDR3, the DNA is TGTGCCAGCAGCCACCCCTGGGGGGCTCTGTACCAAGAGACCCTTTCAAGGCCCCAAGAGACCCAGTACTTC. The rearrangement joins TRBV4-2 to TRBJ2-5; D possibly matches TRBD1 or TRBD2 (6 bases each). Germline assignment: CDR1 LGHNA and CDR2 YNFKEQ. Trimming stripped 3 bases from V and 1 base from J, with 39 bases between. This CDR3 contains 24 residues.

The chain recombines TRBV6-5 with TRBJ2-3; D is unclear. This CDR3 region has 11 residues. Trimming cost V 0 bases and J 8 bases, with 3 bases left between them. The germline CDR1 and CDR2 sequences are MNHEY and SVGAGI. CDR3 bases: TGTGCCAGCAGTTACTCGCGTACGCAGTATTTT. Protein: CASSYSRTQYF.

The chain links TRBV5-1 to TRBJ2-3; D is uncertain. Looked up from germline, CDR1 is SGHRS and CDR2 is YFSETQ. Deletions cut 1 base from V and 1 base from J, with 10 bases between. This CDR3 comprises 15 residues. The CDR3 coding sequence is TGCGCCAGCAGCTTGCGTGGGTGGGGCACAGATACGCAGTATTTT. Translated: CASSLRGWGTDTQYF.

The CDR3 region is CASSLWYGSLEGYTF. For the CDR3, the DNA is TGTGCCAGCAGCTTATGGTACGGCTCCTTAGAGGGCTACACCTTC. The chain recombines TRBV11-3 with TRBJ1-2; D remains unclear. The V gene's germline CDR1 is SGHNT and CDR2 YENEEA. The germline V and J ends were trimmed by 2 bases and 8 bases, with 18 bases remaining between them. This CDR3 contains 15 residues.

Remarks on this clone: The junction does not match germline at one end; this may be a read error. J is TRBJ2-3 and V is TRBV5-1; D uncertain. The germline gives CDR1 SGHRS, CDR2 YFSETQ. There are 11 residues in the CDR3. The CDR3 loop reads CASSLGRPWNF. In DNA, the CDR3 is TGCGCCAGCAGCTTGGGCAGGCCCTGGAATTTT. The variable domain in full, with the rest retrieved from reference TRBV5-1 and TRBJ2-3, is KAGVTQTPRYLIKTRGQQVTLSCSPISGHRSVSWYQQTPGQGLQFLFEYFSETQRNKGNFPGRFSGRQFSNSRSEMNVSTLELGDSALYLCASSLGRPWNFGPGTRLTVL.

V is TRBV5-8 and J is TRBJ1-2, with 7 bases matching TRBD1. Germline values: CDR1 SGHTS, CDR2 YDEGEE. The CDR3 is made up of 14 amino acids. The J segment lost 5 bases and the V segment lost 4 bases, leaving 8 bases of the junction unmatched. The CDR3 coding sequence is TGTGCCAGCAGCCCCGGGACAGTCAGATATGGCTACACCTTC. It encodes CASSPGTVRYGYTF. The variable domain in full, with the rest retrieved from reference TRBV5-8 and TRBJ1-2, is EAGVTQSPTHLIKTRGQQATLRCSPISGHTSVYWYQQALGLGLQFLLWYDEGEERNRGNFPPRFSGRQFPNYSSELNVNALELEDSALYLCASSPGTVRYGYTFGSGTRLTVV.

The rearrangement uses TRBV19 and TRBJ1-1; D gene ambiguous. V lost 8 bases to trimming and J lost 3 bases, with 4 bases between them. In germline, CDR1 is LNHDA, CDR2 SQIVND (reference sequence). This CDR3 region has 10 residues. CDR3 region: CASGYTEAFF. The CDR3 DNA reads TGTGCCAGTGGATACACTGAAGCTTTCTTT.

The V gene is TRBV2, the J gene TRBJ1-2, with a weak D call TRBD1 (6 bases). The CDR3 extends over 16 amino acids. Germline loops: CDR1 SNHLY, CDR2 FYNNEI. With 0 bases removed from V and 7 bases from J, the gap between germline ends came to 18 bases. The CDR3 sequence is CASSEATVVGASGYTF. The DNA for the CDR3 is TGTGCCAGCAGTGAAGCTACGGTAGTGGGGGCGAGTGGCTACACCTTC. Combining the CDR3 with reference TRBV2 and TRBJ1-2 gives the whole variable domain EPEVTQTPSHQVTQMGQEVILRCVPISNHLYFYWYRQILGQKVEFLVSFYNNEISEKSEIFDDQFSVERPDGSNFTLKIRSTKLEDSAMYFCASSEATVVGASGYTFGSGTRLTVV.

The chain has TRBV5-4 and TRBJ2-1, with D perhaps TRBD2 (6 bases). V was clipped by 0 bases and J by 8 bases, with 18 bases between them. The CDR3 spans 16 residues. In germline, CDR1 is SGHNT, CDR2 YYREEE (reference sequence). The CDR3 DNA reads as TGTGCCAGCAGCTTGGCGACTACCCGGGGGTACCATGAGCAGTTCTTC. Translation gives CASSLATTRGYHEQFF.